The 21 T cell receptor beta chains reported below all come from one sample, sequenced in a study of CD8 T cells in ankylosing spondylitis. TCRdb called the 5' RACE reads again in MiXCR, with one record for every CDR3 protein. The data contain some 140,000 distinct CDR3 sequences, 7% to 9% of them singletons. Sequenced input: synovial fluid, either unsorted or a sorted T cell fraction (not recorded which). Receptors were obtained from a male donor with ankylosing spondylitis.

This chain joins TRBV7-8 and TRBJ2-7, with 7 bases that match TRBD1. The CDR3 loop spans 15 amino acids. The J segment lost 4 bases and the V segment lost 1 base, leaving 7 bases of the junction unmatched. Germline lookup yields CDR1 SGHVS and CDR2 FQNEAQ. CDR3 region: CASSLGQGDMYEQYF. The CDR3 DNA reads TGTGCCAGCAGCTTAGGGCAGGGGGATATGTACGAGCAGTACTTC.

V is TRBV3-1 and J is TRBJ2-7; 10 nucleotides agree with TRBD1. The CDR3 covers 15 residues. The germline CDR1 and CDR2 sequences are LGHDT and YNNKEL (reference sequence). V was clipped by 6 bases and J by 3 bases; unmatched bases: 8. This CDR3 reads CASRPGTGDSYEQYF. CDR3 coding DNA: TGTGCCAGCAGACCCGGGACAGGGGACAGCTACGAGCAGTACTTC.

The table lists this clonotype with many counts. V is TRBV18 and J is TRBJ2-2; no reliable D call. Germline CDR1 is KGHSH and CDR2 is LQKENI. The CDR3 loop spans 12 amino acids. Trimming removed 2 bases at V and 5 bases at J, with 3 bases between. The CDR3 sequence: CASSPGTGELFF. The CDR3 DNA reads TGTGCCAGCTCACCAGGAACCGGGGAGCTGTTTTTT.

In its sample, this clonotype was seen many times. The chain employs TRBV28 and TRBJ2-1; 13 bases line up with TRBD2. The CDR3 sequence is 18 residues long. The V and J ends lost 2 bases and 7 bases, in that order; junction bases with no gene match: 11. The germline CDR1 and CDR2 sequences are MDHEN and SYDVKM. CDR3 coding DNA: TGTGCCAGCAGTTTAACTAGCGGGAGGGGTCTTGCTTATAATGAGCAGTTCTTC. It translates to CASSLTSGRGLAYNEQFF.

The chain links TRBV28 to TRBJ2-6, with a tentative D call TRBD2 (6 bases). The germline CDR1 and CDR2 sequences are MDHEN and SYDVKM. V lost 6 bases and J lost 1, with 25 bases in between. CDR3 length equals 20 residues. The CDR3 region is CASSIAGGVAYPSGANVLTF. CDR3 coding DNA: TGTGCCAGCAGCATAGCAGGCGGGGTTGCTTACCCTTCTGGGGCCAACGTCCTGACTTTC.

This rearrangement joins TRBV7-9 to TRBJ2-3; D not resolved. The CDR3 spans 14 residues. From germline, CDR1 is SEHNR and CDR2 FQNEAQ (reference sequence). V was trimmed by 0 bases and J by 2 bases, leaving 6 bases between them. For the CDR3, the DNA is TGTGCCAGCAGCTTAGCGCCGGACACAGATACGCAGTATTTT. Its protein product is CASSLAPDTDTQYF.

This clonotype was seen more than once but under ten times. The chain has TRBV4-2 and TRBJ2-5, with D perhaps TRBD1 (6 bases). This CDR3 region has 13 residues. Trimming removed 0 bases at V and 5 bases at J, with 7 bases between. Germline V gives CDR1 LGHNA, CDR2 YNFKEQ. The CDR3 here is CASSQDQGETQYF. The CDR3 DNA sequence: TGTGCCAGCAGCCAAGATCAGGGGGAGACCCAGTACTTC.

This clonotype appeared many times. J is TRBJ2-7 and V is TRBV7-2; D perhaps matches TRBD2 (5 bases). CDR1 is SGHTA, CDR2 FQGNSA, per germline. V lost 5 bases and J lost 3, with 17 bases in between. The CDR3 sequence is 15 residues long. The CDR3 here is CASSTTPDLYYEQYF. The CDR3, as DNA: TGTGCCAGCAGCACAACGCCGGACTTATACTACGAGCAGTACTTC.

The chain recombines TRBV7-2 with TRBJ2-3, with D unresolved. Between the trimmed V and J ends, which lost 5 bases and 0 bases, there was a span of 12 bases. In germline, CDR1 is SGHTA, CDR2 FQGNSA. This CDR3 region has 15 residues. Here the CDR3 DNA reads TGTGCCAGCAGCCCTCAGTCGTTGAGCACAGATACGCAGTATTTT. This encodes CASSPQSLSTDTQYF.

CDR3 protein: CATSRDLNEKLFF. CDR3 nucleotides: TGTGCCACCAGCAGAGATCTTAATGAAAAACTGTTTTTT. The chain couples TRBV15 to TRBJ1-4, with no clear D. CDR3 size: 13 residues. Germline CDR1 is LNHNV and CDR2 is YYDKDF (reference sequence). Trimming removed 0 bases at V and 4 bases at J, with 3 bases between.

Ten or more counts support this clonotype. The genes are TRBV3-1 and TRBJ2-2, with D hard to call. CDR3 size: 14 residues. V lost 1 base and J lost 3, with 6 bases in between. Germline values: CDR1 LGHDT, CDR2 YNNKEL (reference sequence). CDR3 DNA: TGTGCCAGCAGCCAAGGGGGATACACCGGGGAGCTGTTTTTT. Its translation: CASSQGGYTGELFF.

This clonotype has just a few counts. The rearrangement uses TRBV3-1 and TRBJ2-3, with 7 positions matching TRBD1. V lost 10 bases to trimming and J lost 6 bases; unmatched junction nucleotides: 13. The length of the CDR3 is 14 residues. CDR1 is LGHDT and CDR2 is YNNKEL in the germline V gene (reference sequence). The CDR3 nucleotides read TGTGCCACACAAGACAGGGCTAGTTCCGATACGCAGTATTTT. This sequence encodes CATQDRASSDTQYF.

This clonotype was picked up many times. This chain connects TRBV9 to TRBJ2-1, with 13 bases fitting TRBD2. V shed 4 bases, J shed 3 bases, and the junction held 4 bases outside the gene matches. Looked up from germline, CDR1 is SGDLS and CDR2 is YYNGEE. This CDR3 has 16 residues. The CDR3: CASSTRTSGSYNEQFF. CDR3 coding DNA: TGTGCCAGCAGCACCCGGACTAGCGGGAGCTACAATGAGCAGTTCTTC. Drawing the rest from reference TRBV9 and TRBJ2-1, the complete variable domain is DSGVTQTPKHLITATGQRVTLRCSPRSGDLSVYWYQQSLDQGLQFLIQYYNGEERAKGNILERFSAQQFPDLHSELNLSSLELGDSALYFCASSTRTSGSYNEQFFGPGTRLTVL.

The table lists this clonotype with many counts. The J gene is TRBJ2-1, the V gene TRBV7-2, with 8 bases aligning to TRBD1. The CDR3 is 14 amino acids. The germline gives CDR1 SGHTA, CDR2 FQGNSA. Germline trimming cut 4 bases from V and 7 bases from J; bases unmatched to any gene: 6. The CDR3 DNA sequence: TGTGCCAGCAGCTCACGGACAGGGTATAATGAGCAGTTCTTC. Translation: CASSSRTGYNEQFF.

CDR3 protein: CASSSSGGTTDTQYF. CDR3 DNA: TGTGCCAGCAGTTCCAGCGGGGGTACCACAGATACGCAGTATTTT. J is TRBJ2-3 and V is TRBV6-4; 8 positions agree with TRBD2. The CDR3 spans 15 residues. Germline CDR1 is MRHNA and CDR2 is SNTAGT. V was pared by 5 bases and J by 2 bases, with 6 bases of the junction left unmatched.

This clonotype was observed a few times. The genes are TRBV5-1 and TRBJ1-1; D is undetermined. The V end lost 4 bases, the J end lost 3 bases, and 13 bases lay between the germline ends. Germline assignment: CDR1 SGHRS and CDR2 YFSETQ. The CDR3 has 14 amino acids. The CDR3 DNA reads TGCGCCAGCAGCCTAAAAAAGCGGGACACTGAAGCTTTCTTT. Protein sequence: CASSLKKRDTEAFF. The entire variable domain, with the rest obtained from reference TRBV5-1 and TRBJ1-1, is as follows: KAGVTQTPRYLIKTRGQQVTLSCSPISGHRSVSWYQQTPGQGLQFLFEYFSETQRNKGNFPGRFSGRQFSNSRSEMNVSTLELGDSALYLCASSLKKRDTEAFFGQGTRLTVV.

This clonotype was detected only a few times. The chain is built from TRBV28 and TRBJ2-2, with D possibly matching TRBD2 (6 bases). Trimming pared 7 bases from V and 7 bases from J, leaving 16 bases between. The germline V gene has CDR1 MDHEN and CDR2 SYDVKM. CDR3 length equals 14 residues. The CDR3: CASTPSTRGGELFF. CDR3 sequence (DNA): TGTGCCAGCACACCCTCGACTAGAGGCGGGGAGCTGTTTTTT.

The chain combines TRBV7-2 with TRBJ1-1; D uncertain. Trimming shortened V by 3 bases and J by 7 bases, and 6 bases separated the two germline ends. This CDR3 has 11 residues. The V gene's germline CDR1 is SGHTA and CDR2 FQGNSA. The CDR3, as DNA: TGTGCCAGCAGCTTTTATGGTGAAGCTTTCTTT. It specifies CASSFYGEAFF.

At least ten counts were recorded for this clonotype. The chain uses TRBV7-2 and TRBJ1-1, with D unclear. Germline CDR1 reads SGHTA; CDR2 reads FQGNSA. The CDR3 contains 14 residues. The V end was cut by 4 bases, the J end by 4 bases, with 13 bases between. The CDR3 DNA reads as TGTGCCAGCAGCTCGGTAGTCGCCTCCACTGAAGCTTTCTTT. It is translated as CASSSVVASTEAFF.

CDR3 region: CASSRTGTRSQGYTDTQYF. CDR3 DNA: TGTGCCAGCTCACGGACCGGGACCCGTTCCCAGGGTTACACAGATACGCAGTATTTT. The chain recombines TRBV18 with TRBJ2-3; D tentatively fits TRBD1 or TRBD2 (5 bases each). This CDR3 region has 19 residues. Trimming took 4 bases from V and 2 from J, leaving 25 bases between them. Germline CDR1 KGHSH, CDR2 LQKENI. The whole variable domain, remainder taken from reference TRBV18 and TRBJ2-3, is NAGVMQNPRHLVRRRGQEARLRCSPMKGHSHVYWYRQLPEEGLKFMVYLQKENIIDESGMPKERFSAEFPKEGPSILRIQQVVRGDSAAYFCASSRTGTRSQGYTDTQYFGPGTRLTVL.

The table lists this clonotype with a count of one. The junction departs from germline at one end; a sequencing error may be responsible. V is TRBV28 and J is TRBJ1-6; no firm D call. The germline gives CDR1 MDHEN, CDR2 SYDVKM. The CDR3 length is 14 residues. CDR3 in DNA: TGTGCCAGCAGTCTTTCCGGGCTACTGTCACCCCTCTACTTT. Amino acids: CASSLSGLLSPLYF.